Sequencing of this T cell receptor (beta chain) was carried out in a study of T-cell memory formation after mild COVID-19. Looking at the study overall: There were largely donor-specific TCR clusters. Study-level results: Among contracting clones, CD4+ were mainly CM/EM and CD8+ enriched in EMRA. In pre-infection memory, a portion of responding clones appeared, which suggested that cross-reactive memory joined.

5'RACE, which relied on constant-segment primers, yielded TCR alpha and TCR beta cDNA libraries carrying sample barcodes and UMIs. TCRdb fed the 5' RACE reads into MiXCR, producing one record per CDR3 protein. The table records fewer than 250,000 distinct CDR3 sequences, around 25% of them present only once. This clonotype was picked up many times. Its antigen is unidentified. The source material was PBMCs or a T cell subset sorted from them (not recorded which). The sequence came from an adult woman who had mild COVID-19 (a few samples of this study predate the infection). Cell type and time point are not known.

The CDR3 region has the DNA TGTGCCAGCAGTGAATGGGCGGGATTTAGCACAGATACGCAGTATTTT. Translation: CASSEWAGFSTDTQYF. This sequence joins TRBV25-1 and TRBJ2-3; possible D gene TRBD2, 6 bases. Per the germline V gene, CDR1 is MGHDK and CDR2 is SYGVNS. V was cut by 1 base and J by 0 bases, with 11 bases left in between. The CDR3 loop spans 16 amino acids.